This TCR beta chain was identified during a study of identical twins. Template switching (which added a universal primer site) was used, and cDNA carried unique molecular identifiers. TCRdb reprocessed the 5' RACE reads via MiXCR and lists one record per CDR3 protein. This table has around 670,000 distinct CDR3 sequences, around 5.7% appearing once. The CDR3 loop spans 13 amino acids. The V segment lost 9 bases and the J segment 3 bases; nucleotides outside the gene matches: 4. Per germline, CDR1 MGHDK and CDR2 SYGVNS. Comment on this clonotype: Its cognate antigen is unknown.

Study outcomes and limitations: Within monozygotic twins, out-of-frame TCR alpha sharing was underestimated by the models. Fewer insertions were carried by abundant cord blood beta clonotypes, but none was seen in memory repertoires. The conclusions drew on cross-sectional statistical analysis instead of tracking the same donors.

J is TRBJ2-2 and V is TRBV25-1; the match to TRBD1 covers 7 bases. This receptor was obtained from a man between 18 and 35 years old in good health. The sample was naive T cells sorted from blood. The CDR3 coding sequence is TGTGCCAGTACGGACAGGCACACCGGGGAGCTGTTTTTT. Encoded protein: CASTDRHTGELFF.